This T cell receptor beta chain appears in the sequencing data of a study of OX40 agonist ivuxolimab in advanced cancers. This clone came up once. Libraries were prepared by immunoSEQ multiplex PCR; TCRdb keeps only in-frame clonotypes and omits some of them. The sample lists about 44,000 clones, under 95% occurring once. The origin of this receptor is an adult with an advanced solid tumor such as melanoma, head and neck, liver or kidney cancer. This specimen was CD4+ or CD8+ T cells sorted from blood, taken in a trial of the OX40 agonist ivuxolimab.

The CDR3 here is CASRTIRGTANYGYTF. The CDR3 DNA follows: TGTGCCAGCAGGACGATCAGGGGGACAGCTAACTATGGCTACACCTTC. This chain uses TRBV28 with TRBJ1-2; 7 bases match TRBD1. Trimming removed 6 bases from V and 0 bases from J; junction bases left unmatched: 10. CDR1 is MDHEN, CDR2 SYDVKM, per germline. This CDR3 has 16 amino acids.